Below, 26 T cell receptor beta chains from the same sample are listed, as sequenced in a study of regulatory T cells in long-lasting Graves disease. To make TCR beta libraries, researchers used iRepertoire HTBI primers and Arm-PCR of CDR3 regions. TCRdb processed the multiplex PCR reads anew with MiXCR; each CDR3 protein has one entry. The sample has some 600,000 distinct CDR3 sequences; around 16% are singletons. Regarding time point: newly diagnosed GD, antithyroid drugs for less than 3 months. Extracted PBMC RNA gave rise to the TCR library. These data were also filed under a second study, of T cells in Graves' hyperthyroidism and ophthalmopathy.

The sample here was peripheral blood mononuclear cells (PBMCs), taken at new diagnosis, from a patient treated with antithyroid drugs. The source of these receptors is a man between 18 and 29 years old with Graves disease.

The V call is TRBV7-3, the J call TRBJ2-1; D gene uncertain. This CDR3 is built from 13 residues. The V gene lost 1 base and the J gene lost 7 bases, with 8 bases spanning the gap. Per germline, CDR1 SGHTA and CDR2 FQGTGA. The CDR3 protein is CASSLIAWNEQFF. CDR3 DNA sequence: TGTGCCAGCAGCTTAATAGCTTGGAATGAGCAGTTCTTC.

This clonotype was picked up many times. The rearrangement joins TRBV6-1 to TRBJ2-7; 13 nucleotides line up with TRBD2. The CDR3 has 16 residues. Germline V CDR1 and CDR2: MNHNS, SASEGT. V shed 6 bases and J 2 bases; nucleotides not matched to a gene: 7. The CDR3 sequence: CASSRTGTSGTYEQYF. The CDR3 region has the DNA TGTGCCAGCAGCCGCACCGGGACTAGCGGGACCTACGAGCAGTACTTC.

This clonotype was seen at least ten times. The chain combines TRBV2 with TRBJ2-7; D is possibly TRBD2 (6 bases). CDR1 and CDR2 from the germline V gene are SNHLY and FYNNEI. V was pared by 11 bases and J by 2 bases, with 13 bases between. The CDR3 is 12 residues long. The CDR3 bases are TGTGCCGGAGGGACTCTCGCCTACGAGCAGTACTTC. It specifies CAGGTLAYEQYF.

This clonotype was detected many times. V is TRBV6-2 or TRBV6-3 and J is TRBJ2-3, with a tentative D call TRBD1 (6 bases). Trimming cost V 6 bases and J 4 bases, with 8 bases left between them. The CDR3 length is 12 residues. Germline V CDR1 and CDR2: MNHEY, SVGEGT. CDR3 sequence reads: CASSGQSDTQYF. The CDR3 DNA reads as TGTGCCAGCAGCGGACAGTCAGATACGCAGTATTTT.

This clonotype was seen more than once but under ten times. The chain employs TRBV6-1 and TRBJ2-3; 8 bases agree with TRBD2. Germline assignment: CDR1 MNHNS and CDR2 SASEGT. This CDR3 has 14 amino acids. Germline trimming cut 7 bases from V and 4 bases from J; bases unmatched to any gene: 7. CDR3 bases: TGTGCCAGCACCCGGGAGGGCCGTGCAGATACGCAGTATTTT. Translated, it gives CASTREGRADTQYF.

This clonotype showed up just a few times. This chain joins TRBV20-1 and TRBJ1-3; D unclear. V shed 5 bases and J shed 0 bases, with 14 bases lying between them. CDR1 is DFQATT, CDR2 SNEGSKA, per germline (reference sequence). The CDR3 extends over 15 amino acids. The CDR3 DNA is TGCAGTGCTCTTTTAGACGGGTCCTCTGGAAACACCATATATTTT. This codes for CSALLDGSSGNTIYF.

This clonotype was counted at least ten times. The chain recombines TRBV28 with TRBJ1-1; D is perhaps TRBD1 (6 bases). With 2 bases removed from V and 4 bases from J, the gap between germline ends came to 14 bases. Germline V CDR1 and CDR2: MDHEN, SYDVKM. This CDR3 comprises 15 residues. CDR3 in amino acids: CASSLLQTGPTEAFF. The DNA of the CDR3 is TGTGCCAGCAGTTTACTCCAGACAGGACCCACTGAAGCTTTCTTT.

This clonotype was detected a few times. The V and J genes are TRBV15 and TRBJ2-1; 8 bases match TRBD1. With 1 base clipped from V and 8 bases from J, the junction kept 4 bases outside the gene matches. CDR1 is LNHNV and CDR2 is YYDKDF in the germline V gene (reference sequence). The CDR3 length is 14 residues. The CDR3: CATSRGTGMDEQFF. The CDR3 nucleotides read TGTGCCACCAGCAGAGGGACAGGGATGGATGAGCAGTTCTTC.

In its sample, this clonotype was seen a few times. The CDR3 bases are TGCAGTGCTAGGTTAGGAGAGACCCAGTACTTC. Its protein product is CSARLGETQYF. The genes are TRBV20-1 and TRBJ2-5; D gene unclear. V lost 3 bases and J 4 bases, leaving 6 bases between the germline ends. There are 11 residues in the CDR3. Looked up from germline, CDR1 is DFQATT and CDR2 is SNEGSKA (reference sequence).

There are many counts of this clonotype. The J gene is TRBJ2-3, the V gene TRBV7-2; 9 bases are a match to TRBD2. The V and J ends lost 5 bases and 0 bases, in that order; junction bases with no gene match: 6. CDR1 is SGHTA and CDR2 is FQGNSA in the germline V gene. This CDR3 is 16 amino acids long. Here the CDR3 DNA reads TGTGCCAGCAGCCCCCGACTAGCGGCTAGCACAGATACGCAGTATTTT. Translated, it gives CASSPRLAASTDTQYF.

This chain links TRBV6-1 with TRBJ2-3; D gene ambiguous. Germline V CDR1 and CDR2: MNHNS, SASEGT. The CDR3 is 11 amino acids. The V and J ends lost 0 bases and 10 bases respectively, with 5 bases between them. The CDR3, as DNA: TGTGCCAGCAGTGAAGCATTAGCGCAGTATTTT. Protein product: CASSEALAQYF.

This clonotype was found many times. This sequence joins TRBV12-3 or TRBV12-4 and TRBJ2-1, with 13 bases identical to TRBD2. V lost 6 bases and J lost 8; bases outside the gene matches: 7. There are 15 residues in the CDR3. The CDR3 region is CASSPTSGRAHEQFF. DNA for the CDR3: TGTGCCAGCAGCCCTACTAGCGGGAGGGCCCATGAGCAGTTCTTC.

This clonotype has at least ten counts. The chain employs TRBV30 and TRBJ1-6; maybe TRBD1 (6 bases). The V gene lost 1 base and the J gene lost 7 bases, with 20 bases spanning the gap. This CDR3 is built from 17 residues. Germline CDR1 and CDR2: GTSNPN and SVGIG (reference sequence). DNA of the CDR3: TGTGCCTGGAGTGACGCACCCCCGGGACAACAGAATTCACCCCTCCACTTT. It is translated as CAWSDAPPGQQNSPLHF.

The chain carries TRBV9 and TRBJ2-3, with 10 nucleotides matching TRBD1. CDR1 and CDR2 from the germline V gene are SGDLS and YYNGEE. CDR3 size: 19 residues. With V trimmed by 0 bases and J by 6 bases, 16 bases remained unmatched. CDR3 loop: CASSVAGGAGTGAADTQYF. CDR3 coding DNA: TGTGCCAGCAGCGTAGCCGGGGGGGCCGGGACAGGGGCGGCGGATACGCAGTATTTT.

This clonotype was seen repeatedly, ten times or more. The rearrangement joins TRBV28 to TRBJ2-3; D unclear. Trimming stripped 7 bases from V and 1 base from J, with 6 bases between. The CDR3 contains 12 residues. The germline CDR1 and CDR2 sequences are MDHEN and SYDVKM. CDR3 sequence (DNA): TGTGCCAGCAAAGTGGGCACAGATACGCAGTATTTT. It yields the protein CASKVGTDTQYF.

In its sample, this clonotype was seen many times. The chain is built from TRBV28 and TRBJ2-1; perhaps TRBD2 as D (7 bases). The CDR3 sequence is 17 residues long. Germline V CDR1 and CDR2: MDHEN, SYDVKM. The V and J ends lost 4 bases and 7 bases respectively, with 23 bases between them. The CDR3 DNA is TGTGCCAGCAGTTCCCCCCGGGGGGCGGGAGCGACAAATGAGCAGTTCTTC. Translated, it gives CASSSPRGAGATNEQFF.

This clonotype showed up many times. This chain joins TRBV12-3 or TRBV12-4 and TRBJ2-7; 7 bases are shared with TRBD1. V lost 4 bases and J lost 3; bases outside the gene matches: 21. The length of the CDR3 is 19 residues. CDR3: CASSYRFLRPTGKSYEQYF. CDR3 nucleotides: TGTGCCAGCAGTTACCGCTTTTTGAGGCCGACAGGGAAGAGCTACGAGCAGTACTTC.

A few counts support this clonotype. The J gene is TRBJ2-1, the V gene TRBV18; D uncertain. Germline V CDR1 and CDR2: KGHSH, LQKENI. Between the trimmed V and J ends, which lost 0 bases and 9 bases, there was a span of 18 bases. The CDR3 is 16 amino acids. CDR3 sequence (DNA): TGTGCCAGCTCACCACCGGGCCTATTCAGTTCTCTTGAGCAGTTCTTC. The encoded protein is CASSPPGLFSSLEQFF.

This clonotype was counted at least ten times. The chain couples TRBV3-1 to TRBJ2-1; 12 bases match TRBD2. The CDR3 consists of 16 residues. Germline values: CDR1 LGHDT, CDR2 YNNKEL (reference sequence). After removal of 3 bases from V and 4 bases from J, the junction contained 4 bases not matched to a gene. The CDR3 loop is CASSHRTSGTYNEQFF. For the CDR3, the DNA is TGTGCCAGCAGCCACCGGACTAGCGGGACTTACAATGAGCAGTTCTTC.

This clonotype has just a few counts. The rearrangement uses TRBV5-1 and TRBJ1-1, with D possibly being TRBD1 (5 bases). Germline CDR1 and CDR2: SGHRS and YFSETQ. V was clipped by 3 bases and J by 6 bases, with 12 bases between them. This CDR3 comprises 13 residues. This chain's CDR3 is CASSSDGASEAFF. CDR3 nucleotide sequence: TGCGCCAGCAGCTCCGACGGGGCATCTGAAGCTTTCTTT. The variable domain in full, completed from reference TRBV5-1 and TRBJ1-1, reads KAGVTQTPRYLIKTRGQQVTLSCSPISGHRSVSWYQQTPGQGLQFLFEYFSETQRNKGNFPGRFSGRQFSNSRSEMNVSTLELGDSALYLCASSSDGASEAFFGQGTRLTVV.

Many counts were recorded for this clonotype. The CDR3 protein is CASSLDLYEQYF. The CDR3 nucleotides are TGTGCCAGCAGTTTAGACCTCTACGAGCAGTACTTC. The genes are TRBV28 and TRBJ2-7, with D uncertain. Between the trimmed V and J ends, which lost 2 bases and 3 bases, there was a span of 5 bases. The germline V gene encodes CDR1 MDHEN and CDR2 SYDVKM. The CDR3 runs to 12 residues.

The chain has TRBV19 and TRBJ2-5; perhaps TRBD1 as D (6 bases). Trimming took 8 bases from V and 4 from J, leaving 17 bases between them. Per germline, CDR1 LNHDA and CDR2 SQIVND (reference sequence). The CDR3 runs to 14 residues. CDR3 nucleotide sequence: TGTGCCAGTCGCAGTAGTATGGGGGCAGAGACCCAGTACTTC. Translating it yields CASRSSMGAETQYF.

This clonotype was observed a few times. The rearrangement joins TRBV27 to TRBJ1-2; TRBD1 matches at 9 bases. V lost 5 bases and J lost 5; bases outside the gene matches: 9. Germline assignment: CDR1 MNHEY and CDR2 SMNVEV (reference sequence). This CDR3 contains 15 residues. In DNA, the CDR3 is TGTGCCAGCAGTGCCGGGACAGGGATCGGGTATGGCTACACCTTC. Protein product: CASSAGTGIGYGYTF.

This clonotype has only a few counts. The chain combines TRBV24-1 with TRBJ2-3; 11 positions match TRBD2. Germline CDR1 reads KGHDR; CDR2 reads SFDVKD. This CDR3 has 18 amino acids. Trimming removed 2 bases from V and 5 bases from J; junction bases left unmatched: 11. The CDR3 DNA follows: TGTGCCACCAGTGATTCGCAAGATAGCGGGAGGGCCGGAGATACGCAGTATTTT. It encodes CATSDSQDSGRAGDTQYF.

The chain employs TRBV7-8 and TRBJ2-7; TRBD1 matches 7 bases. With 8 bases clipped from V and 4 bases from J, the junction kept 17 bases outside the gene matches. Germline lookup yields CDR1 SGHVS and CDR2 FQNEAQ. The CDR3 sequence is 16 residues long. DNA for the CDR3: TGTGCCAGCCGAAACCCCCCGAGCAGGGGGAGATACGAGCAGTACTTC. Translated: CASRNPPSRGRYEQYF.

The chain combines TRBV30 with TRBJ2-4, with D possibly TRBD2 on 6 matching bases. V lost 0 bases and J 7 bases, leaving 16 bases between the germline ends. Germline V CDR1 and CDR2: GTSNPN, SVGIG (reference sequence). The CDR3 sequence is 15 residues long. CDR3 sequence reads: CAWSVRGASMNIQYF. The CDR3 DNA reads TGTGCCTGGAGTGTGCGGGGCGCGAGTATGAACATTCAGTACTTC.